This T cell receptor beta chain appears in the sequencing data of a study of blood T cells in healthy people across ages. Across the study: Through template switching, about one barcoded beta molecule was captured per two T cells, as measured in model experiments. Notes on the study in general: As age increased, TCR beta diversity per million T cells fell in a roughly linear fashion. Versus aged donors, long-lived donors had higher diversity and more naive CD4+ cells.

Together with a sample-barcoded 5' primer, a J-beta primer mix was included in a second PCR lasting about 6 to 11 cycles. Every molecule of cDNA carried a tag from a template-switch adaptor with 12 random nucleotides. TCRdb fed the 5' RACE reads into MiXCR, producing one record per CDR3 protein. Of some 1.8 million distinct CDR3 sequences listed, approximately 39% are singletons. This clonotype has just a few counts. Its antigen remains unidentified. V was pared by 3 bases and J by 5 bases, with 2 bases of the junction left unmatched. Germline V gives CDR1 LGHDT, CDR2 YNNKEL (reference sequence). The CDR3 spans 13 residues.

The material sequenced was blood. The rearrangement uses TRBV3-1 and TRBJ2-3; 7 bases agree with TRBD2. This clonotype originated in a human donor in good health. The CDR3 sequence: CASSHREGDTQYF. The CDR3 nucleotides read TGTGCCAGCAGCCACAGGGAGGGAGATACGCAGTATTTT.